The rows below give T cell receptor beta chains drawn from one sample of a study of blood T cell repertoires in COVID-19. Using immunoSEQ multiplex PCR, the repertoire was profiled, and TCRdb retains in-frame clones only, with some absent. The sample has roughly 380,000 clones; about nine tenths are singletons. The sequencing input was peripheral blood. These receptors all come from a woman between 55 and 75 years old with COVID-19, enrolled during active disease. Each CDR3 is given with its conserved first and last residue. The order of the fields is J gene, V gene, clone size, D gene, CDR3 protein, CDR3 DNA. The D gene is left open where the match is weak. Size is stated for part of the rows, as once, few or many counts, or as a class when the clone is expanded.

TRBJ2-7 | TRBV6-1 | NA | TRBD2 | CASSDRGVLSSYEQYF | TGTGCCAGCAGTGACCGGGGGGTCTTAAGCTCCTACGAGCAGTACTTC
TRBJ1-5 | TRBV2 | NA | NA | CASTGGLGNQPQHF | TGTGCCAGTACCGGGGGGTTAGGCAATCAGCCCCAGCATTTT
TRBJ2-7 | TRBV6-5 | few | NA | CASRVRDSSYEQYF | TGTGCCAGCAGAGTGCGGGACTCCTCCTACGAGCAGTACTTC
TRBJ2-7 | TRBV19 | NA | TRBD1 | CAISPGQGYEQYF | TGTGCCATTTCCCCGGGACAGGGCTACGAGCAGTACTTC
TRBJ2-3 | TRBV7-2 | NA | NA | CASSLSGADTQYF | TGTGCCAGCAGCTTAAGCGGTGCAGATACGCAGTATTTT
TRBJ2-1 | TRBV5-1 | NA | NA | CASSLDQKRGAGEQFF | TGCGCCAGCAGCTTGGACCAAAAACGGGGGGCCGGTGAGCAGTTCTTC
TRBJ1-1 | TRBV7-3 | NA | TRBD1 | CASSLTAGGNTEAFF | TGTGCCAGCAGCTTAACTGCAGGGGGGAACACTGAAGCTTTCTTT
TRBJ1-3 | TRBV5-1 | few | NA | CASSLEASSGNTIYF | TGCGCCAGCAGCTTGGAAGCTAGCTCTGGAAACACCATATATTTT
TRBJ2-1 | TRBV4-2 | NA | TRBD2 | CASSQDLGASGGGEQFF | TGTGCCAGCAGCCAAGATCTCGGGGCTAGCGGGGGCGGTGAGCAGTTCTTC
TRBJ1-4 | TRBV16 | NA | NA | CASSQRGGFGEKLFF | TGTGCCAGCAGCCAGCGGGGGGGATTTGGCGAAAAACTGTTTTTT
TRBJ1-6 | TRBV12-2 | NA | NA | CASRLAGTTAGSPLHF | TGTGCAAGTCGCTTAGCCGGGACGACGGCGGGGTCACCCCTCCACTTT
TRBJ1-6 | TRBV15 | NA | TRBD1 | CATSRGTGAYNSPLHF | TGTGCCACCAGCAGAGGGACAGGGGCCTATAATTCACCCCTCCACTTT
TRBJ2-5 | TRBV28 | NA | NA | CASSSQGIRGETQYF | TGTGCCAGCAGTTCCCAGGGGATCCGGGGAGAGACCCAGTACTTC
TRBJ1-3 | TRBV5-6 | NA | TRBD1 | CASSEKRQGFLSGNTIYF | TGTGCCAGCAGCGAAAAAAGACAGGGTTTTTTAAGTGGAAACACCATATATTTT
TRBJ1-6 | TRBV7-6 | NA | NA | CASRPRGPVYNSPLHF | TGTGCCAGCAGACCCCGGGGTCCGGTCTATAATTCACCCCTCCACTTT
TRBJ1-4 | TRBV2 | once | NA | CASSGSGSPNEKLFF | TGTGCCAGCAGTGGGTCAGGATCCCCGAATGAAAAACTGTTTTTT
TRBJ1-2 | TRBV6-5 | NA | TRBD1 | CASRTDRGYGYTF | TGTGCCAGCAGGACGGACAGGGGGTATGGCTACACCTTC
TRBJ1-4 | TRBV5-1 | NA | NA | CASRPQGPDEKLFF | TGCGCCAGCAGACCACAGGGTCCGGATGAAAAACTGTTTTTT
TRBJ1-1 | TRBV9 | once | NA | CASSVTGLSSEAFF | TGTGCCAGCAGCGTCACAGGGTTAAGCAGCGAAGCTTTCTTT
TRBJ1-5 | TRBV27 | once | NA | CASSLGATYSNQPQHF | TGTGCCAGCAGTTTGGGCGCCACTTATAGCAATCAGCCCCAGCATTTT
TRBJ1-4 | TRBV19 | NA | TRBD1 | CASKIQGPTNEKLFF | TGTGCCAGTAAGATACAGGGGCCAACTAATGAAAAACTGTTTTTT
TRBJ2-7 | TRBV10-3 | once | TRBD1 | CAISEARTGSYEQYF | TGTGCCATCAGTGAGGCCCGGACAGGGTCCTACGAGCAGTACTTC
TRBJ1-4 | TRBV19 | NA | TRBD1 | CATHRTGANEKLFF | TGTGCCACCCACAGGACAGGGGCTAATGAAAAACTGTTTTTT
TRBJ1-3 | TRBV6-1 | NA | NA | CASSEGRLLRNTIYF | TGTGCCAGCAGTGAAGGTCGCTTACTCAGGAACACCATATATTTT
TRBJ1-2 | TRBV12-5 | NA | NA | CASGLKENYGYTF | TGTGCTAGTGGTTTGAAGGAGAACTATGGCTACACCTTC
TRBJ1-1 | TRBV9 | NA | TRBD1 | CASSGPGQGLPFF | TGTGCCAGCAGCGGTCCGGGACAGGGACTTCCTTTCTTT
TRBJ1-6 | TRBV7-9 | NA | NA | CASSPGGPYNSPLHF | TGTGCCAGCAGCCCGGGAGGCCCCTATAATTCACCCCTCCACTTT
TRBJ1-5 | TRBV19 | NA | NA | CASTGLGQPQHF | TGTGCCAGTACAGGGTTAGGGCAGCCCCAGCATTTT
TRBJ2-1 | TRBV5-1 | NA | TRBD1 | CASSADRGKFF | TGCGCCAGCAGCGCGGACAGGGGAAAGTTCTTC
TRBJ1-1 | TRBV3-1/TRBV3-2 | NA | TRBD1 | CASSRQGSNTEAFF | TGTGCCAGCAGCCGACAGGGCTCGAACACTGAAGCTTTCTTT
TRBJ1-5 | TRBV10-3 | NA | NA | CAIRGPGVGPQHF | TGTGCCATCAGAGGGCCCGGGGTGGGTCCCCAGCATTTT
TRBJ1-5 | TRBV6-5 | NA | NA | CASVGGVGQPQHF | TGTGCCAGCGTGGGCGGGGTCGGTCAGCCCCAGCATTTT
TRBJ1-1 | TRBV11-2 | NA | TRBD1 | CASSSGTGTDTEAFF | TGTGCCAGCAGCTCCGGGACAGGAACGGACACTGAAGCTTTCTTT
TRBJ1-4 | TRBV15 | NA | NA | CATSRAQEKLFF | TGTGCCACCAGCAGAGCCCAGGAAAAACTGTTTTTT
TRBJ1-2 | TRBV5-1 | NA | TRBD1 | CASSLAGQAEVYGYTF | TGCGCCAGCAGCTTGGCCGGACAGGCCGAGGTATATGGCTACACCTTC
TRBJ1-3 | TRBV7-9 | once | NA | CASSLPGGNTIYF | TGTGCCAGCAGCTTACCCGGGGGAAACACCATATATTTT
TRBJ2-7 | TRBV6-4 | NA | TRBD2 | CASTRGGADEQYF | TGTGCCAGCACCCGGGGGGGGGCCGACGAGCAGTACTTC
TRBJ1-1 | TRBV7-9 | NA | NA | CASSLLDAGKAFF | TGTGCCAGCAGCTTATTGGACGCCGGGAAAGCTTTCTTT
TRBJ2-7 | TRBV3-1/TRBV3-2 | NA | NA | CASSPGSRLAYEQCF | TGTGCCAGCAGCCCGGGAAGTAGGTTAGCCTACGAGCAGTGCTTC
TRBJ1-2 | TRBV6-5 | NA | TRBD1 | CASSPSGTGGGYTF | TGTGCCAGCAGCCCCTCTGGGACAGGGGGAGGCTACACCTTC
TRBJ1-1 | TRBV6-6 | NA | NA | CASSPTSGVLNTEAFF | TGTGCCAGCAGTCCAACATCAGGGGTCTTGAACACTGAAGCTTTCTTT
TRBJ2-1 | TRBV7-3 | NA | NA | CASSPTVDIYNEQFF | TGTGCCAGCAGCCCGACAGTAGACATCTACAATGAGCAGTTCTTC
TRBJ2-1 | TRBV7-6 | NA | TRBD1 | CASSRRKQGANEQFF | TGTGCCAGCAGCCGCCGTAAGCAGGGGGCTAATGAGCAGTTCTTC
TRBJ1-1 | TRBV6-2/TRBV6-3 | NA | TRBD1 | CASSRQGGSEAFF | TGTGCCAGCAGTAGACAGGGGGGCTCTGAAGCTTTCTTT
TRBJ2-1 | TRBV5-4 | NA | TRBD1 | CASSLQGYSYNEQFF | TGTGCCAGCAGCTTACAGGGGTACTCCTACAATGAGCAGTTCTTC
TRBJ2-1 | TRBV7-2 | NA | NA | CASSLASAYEQFF | TGTGCCAGCAGCTTAGCTAGCGCCTATGAGCAGTTCTTC